Below are 17 T cell receptor beta chains sequenced from a single sample in a study of cytomegalovirus exposure and HLA in healthy donors. 13 Jbeta primers and 60 Vbeta primers were used for the PCR. Sequencing was performed with immunoSEQ multiplex PCR; in TCRdb, only in-frame clones are kept and a portion is missing. This listing includes some 41,000 clones. Sequencing was carried out using PBMCs. These receptors originate from a man in his thirties or forties in good health and CMV-seronegative.

The gene calls are TRBV5-1 and TRBJ2-6; weak D call: TRBD1 (5 bases). Germline-derived CDR1 and CDR2 are SGHRS and YFSETQ. There are 19 residues in the CDR3. The ends were cut back, 2 bases at V and 1 base at J, with 19 bases in the middle. CDR3 DNA: TGCGCCAGCAGCTTTAGGGGATCCTTACTCTTATCTGGGGCCAACGTCCTGACTTTC. It codes for CASSFRGSLLLSGANVLTF.

V gene TRBV5-1 combines with J gene TRBJ2-2; D remains ambiguous. The ends were cut back, 2 bases at V and 7 bases at J, with 15 bases in the middle. This CDR3 spans 15 amino acids. Looked up from germline, CDR1 is SGHRS and CDR2 is YFSETQ. Here the CDR3 DNA reads TGCGCCAGCAGCTTTCTTACAGAATCTAACGGGGAGCTGTTTTTT. It codes for CASSFLTESNGELFF.

This chain links TRBV7-9 with TRBJ1-1; no clear D. Per the germline V gene, CDR1 is SEHNR and CDR2 is FQNEAQ (reference sequence). V was pared by 3 bases and J by 5 bases, with 13 bases between. This CDR3 has 14 amino acids. The CDR3 reads CASSFPLPGTEAFF. Written as DNA, the CDR3 is TGTGCCAGCAGCTTTCCGTTACCGGGGACTGAAGCTTTCTTT.

This chain links TRBV7-9 with TRBJ2-2; D is unresolved. The ends were cut back, 11 bases at V and 1 base at J, with 14 bases in the middle. The germline gives CDR1 SEHNR, CDR2 FQNEAQ (reference sequence). The CDR3 spans 14 residues. The CDR3 sequence: CAQRPDMNTGELFF. The CDR3, as DNA: TGTGCCCAAAGACCAGACATGAACACCGGGGAGCTGTTTTTT.

The chain couples TRBV9 to TRBJ2-2, with a tentative D call TRBD2 (6 bases). V lost 4 bases and J lost 5, with 12 bases in between. Germline V gives CDR1 SGDLS, CDR2 YYNGEE. The CDR3 consists of 14 residues. DNA for the CDR3: TGTGCCAGCAGCCCCCGGACTACAACCGGGGAGCTGTTTTTT. It codes for CASSPRTTTGELFF.

The chain is built from TRBV6-5 and TRBJ1-2; D is possibly TRBD1 (6 bases). The V and J ends lost 5 bases and 12 bases respectively, with 22 bases between them. Germline values: CDR1 MNHEY, CDR2 SVGAGI. The CDR3 sequence is 14 residues long. CDR3 in DNA: TGTGCCAGCAGTAATAAGGGACGGGGGGGCGCGGACACCTTC. It codes for CASSNKGRGGADTF.

This chain joins TRBV7-2 and TRBJ1-3, with a possible D match to TRBD1 (5 bases). Germline CDR1 SGHTA, CDR2 FQGNSA. Trimming left V 4 bases short and J 2 bases short, with 15 bases between. The CDR3 sequence is 16 residues long. CDR3 amino acids: CASSSLRRGAGNTIYF. The DNA for the CDR3 is TGTGCCAGCAGCTCCCTCCGGCGGGGGGCTGGAAACACCATATATTTT. Full variable domain (rest looked up from reference TRBV7-2 and TRBJ1-3): GAGVSQSPSNKVTEKGKDVELRCDPISGHTALYWYRQSLGQGLEFLIYFQGNSAPDKSGLPSDRFSAERTGGSVSTLTIQRTQQEDSAVYLCASSSLRRGAGNTIYFGEGSWLTVV.

This chain links TRBV30 with TRBJ1-4; 7 nucleotides align to TRBD1. This CDR3 has 13 residues. Germline trimming cut 7 bases from V and 7 bases from J; bases unmatched to any gene: 9. Germline V gene sequence: CDR1 GTSNPN, CDR2 SVGIG (reference sequence). The CDR3 loop reads CASGTARREKLFF. CDR3 coding DNA: TGTGCCTCCGGGACAGCCAGACGTGAAAAACTGTTTTTT.

This chain joins TRBV7-2 and TRBJ2-5; TRBD2 agrees at 9 bases. J gave up 2 bases and V 4 bases, and 17 bases lay outside the gene matches. This CDR3 spans 19 amino acids. Germline V gene data show CDR1 as SGHTA and CDR2 as FQGNSA. The CDR3 DNA reads as TGTGCCAGCAGCTCCCCCCTAGGTTCTAGCGGGGTAAAACAAGAGACCCAGTACTTC. It specifies CASSSPLGSSGVKQETQYF.

The rearrangement links TRBV7-9 to TRBJ2-1; weak D call: TRBD2 (5 bases). Trimming pared 6 bases from V and 8 bases from J, leaving 11 bases between. The CDR3 covers 12 residues. Germline V gene sequence: CDR1 SEHNR, CDR2 FQNEAQ (reference sequence). The CDR3, as DNA: TGTGCCAGCAGAAAAGTCGGGGATGAGCAGTTCTTC. Translated: CASRKVGDEQFF.

The chain couples TRBV15 to TRBJ2-3, with a weak D call TRBD2 (5 bases). Germline-derived CDR1 and CDR2 are LNHNV and YYDKDF (reference sequence). The CDR3 has 17 amino acids. Trimming removed 1 base at V and 2 bases at J, with 16 bases between. In nucleotides, the CDR3 is TGTGCCACCAGCAGAGGGAACAACCGGGGTCCCACAGATACGCAGTATTTT. Translation: CATSRGNNRGPTDTQYF.

The chain recombines TRBV7-9 with TRBJ2-7; 9 positions agree with TRBD1. Unmatched junction bases numbered 10, after V lost 5 bases and J lost 5 bases. Germline CDR1 and CDR2: SEHNR and FQNEAQ (reference sequence). This CDR3 has 15 residues. In DNA, the CDR3 is TGTGCCAGCAGCCACCCGGGACAGGGAGAAGACGAGCAGTACTTC. It codes for CASSHPGQGEDEQYF.

The rearrangement links TRBV5-3 to TRBJ1-5, with TRBD1 matching 9 bases. TRBV5-3 is known as an ORF, though its function is uncertain. Trimming at V came to 4 bases and at J to 4 bases, leaving 15 bases not matched to a gene. CDR3 length equals 18 residues. In DNA form, the CDR3 reads TGTGCCAGAAGCCTACGGACAGGGGCTCCCTTAGCAAATCAGCCCCAGCATTTT. Translating it yields CARSLRTGAPLANQPQHF.

The gene calls are TRBV27 and TRBJ1-2; D gene uncertain. Trimming cost V 5 bases and J 1 base, with 14 bases left between them. The CDR3 totals 15 residues. Germline CDR1 and CDR2: MNHEY and SMNVEV (reference sequence). The CDR3 sequence: CASSVSGVLNYGYTF. The DNA for the CDR3 is TGTGCCAGCAGTGTGTCTGGAGTTCTTAACTATGGCTACACCTTC.

The chain employs TRBV5-1 and TRBJ1-3; no reliable D call. In germline, CDR1 is SGHRS, CDR2 YFSETQ. This CDR3 spans 13 amino acids. V dropped 6 bases and J dropped 4 bases, with 11 bases sitting between them. This chain's CDR3 is CASTVAEGNTIYF. In nucleotides, the CDR3 is TGCGCCAGCACCGTGGCAGAAGGAAACACCATATATTTT. Supplemented by reference TRBV5-1 and TRBJ1-3, the full variable domain reads KAGVTQTPRYLIKTRGQQVTLSCSPISGHRSVSWYQQTPGQGLQFLFEYFSETQRNKGNFPGRFSGRQFSNSRSEMNVSTLELGDSALYLCASTVAEGNTIYFGEGSWLTVV.

CDR3 sequence reads: CASSYVGDYGYTF. The CDR3 DNA sequence: TGTGCCAGCAGTTACGTCGGGGACTATGGCTACACCTTC. The chain employs TRBV6-5 and TRBJ1-2; D is uncertain. CDR3 size: 13 residues. Per germline, CDR1 MNHEY and CDR2 SVGAGI. Trimming removed 2 bases from V and 3 bases from J, with 7 bases in between.

According to its frequency, this clone is medium-sized. This rearrangement joins TRBV6-1 to TRBJ2-1, with 13 bases lining up with TRBD2. V shed 1 base and J 6 bases; nucleotides not matched to a gene: 0. Germline-derived CDR1 and CDR2 are MNHNS and SASEGT. CDR3 length: 15 residues. CDR3 protein: CASSEGTSGSNEQFF. The CDR3 bases are TGTGCCAGCAGTGAAGGGACTAGCGGGAGCAATGAGCAGTTCTTC.